Reported below is one T cell receptor (beta chain). The antigen is unknown. The sample originates from a study of T-cell reconstitution after alpha-beta-depleted transplantation in children. Unique molecular identifiers featured in how the TCRbeta library was prepared. TCRdb recomputed calls from the PCR reads with MiXCR, one row per CDR3 protein. In the table there are hundreds of thousands of distinct CDR3 sequences, over 10% of which are singletons. Germline V gene sequence: CDR1 SGHVS, CDR2 FNYEAQ. V trimming: 5 bases; J trimming: 4 bases; junction bases outside the gene matches: 15. This CDR3 region has 20 residues. General observations from the study: A year post-transplant, T-cell counts and diversity derived mostly from newly produced T cells. Reported findings indicate that, about two months after transplant, alpha-beta T cells came from several hundred expanded clones, which were derived from non-depleted graft cells. The study traced high day-60 TCRbeta diversity in some patients to surviving recipient T cells and thymic progenitors.

The source is a male patient aged 10 to 17 who had a stem cell transplant for acute myeloid leukemia, so the T cells may come from the graft donor. The chain employs TRBV7-6 and TRBJ2-2; 14 bases are a match to TRBD2. The specimen comprised PBMCs, mostly from graft donor cells, sampled 360 days after TCRalphabeta/CD19-depleted stem cell transplant. The CDR3 spells CASSEYRSIGLAGGTGELFF. In DNA form, the CDR3 reads TGTGCCAGCAGCGAGTACAGGTCTATCGGACTAGCGGGAGGCACCGGGGAGCTGTTTTTT.